This entry features one T cell receptor beta chain sequence. Its binding antigen is unknown. No much larger clone exists at a distance of one base, and base qualities are not known. These data come from a study of regulatory dendritic cells for organ transplantation (dated by TCRdb to 2015 to 2018). In the study overall: Monocytes were cultured with vitamin D3 on days 0 and 4 and with IL-10 on day 4 to generate regulatory dendritic cells. To evaluate the response of the DCs to a potent maturation-inducing agent, LPS was added to DC cultures on day 6. The TCRbeta repertoires of sorted naive and memory CD4+ and CD8+ T cells were sequenced before and after allostimulation with regulatory or mature dendritic cells. Summary of the overall study and its limitations: Sequencing was done in only a couple of subjects, and the authors reported considerable heterogeneity between individuals in the alloreactive memory CD8+ T cell pool. In both subjects, allostimulation led to expansion of memory CD8+ clones, although regulatory dendritic cells appeared to cause more limited expansion than mature dendritic cells did. Naive CD4+ and CD8+ T cells showed highly diverse repertoires, whereas memory cells were less diverse and memory CD8+ cells were the most oligoclonal. Among the resting subsets, the most alloreactive TCR clonotypes were found in memory CD8+ T cells.

A multiplexed two-step PCR with Vbeta-specific forward primers and Jbeta-specific reverse primers was used to amplify the TCRbeta CDR3 regions. Through the immunoSEQ service, TCRbeta libraries were sequenced on an Illumina instrument. Per the authors' processing: V, D and J genes were assigned using IMGT annotation, and counts were corrected for multiplex PCR bias using synthetic CDR3 analogues. In the immunoSEQ Analyzer, repertoire clonality was calculated as one minus the normalized Shannon entropy. Fisher's exact test with Benjamini-Hochberg false discovery rate control was used to define clonal expansion, with two-tailed P<0.01. The table was pulled from immuneACCESS by TCRdb, which kept in-frame rearrangements only. Such tables lose some clones; where checked, under half of the loss comes from unresolved V genes, and the rest has no known cause. From that table come the V and J calls and clone size; the DNA was used to work out D and trimming. The sample records about 21,000 clones, over 75% of which are singletons. The ten largest clonotypes hold about 0.26% of the sample.

The CDR1 and CDR2 encoded by the germline V gene are KGHSH and LQKENI. V drops 0 bases and J drops 8 bases, leaving 13 bases in between. Measured from the cysteine to the phenylalanine, the CDR3 is 15 residues long. This entry keeps only the CDR3 DNA: 45 bases, framed from base 1. Sorted T cell subsets were CFSE-labeled and co-cultured for about five days with allogeneic regulatory or mature dendritic cells at a 1:10 DC:T ratio. Naive T cells were sorted as CD45RA+ and memory T cells as CD45RO+ CD4+ or CD8+ cells by FACS. A couple of healthy control subjects provided the T cells used for TCR sequencing. Genomic DNA was extracted with the Qiagen DNeasy Blood & Tissue Kit.

The chain is assembled from TRBV18 and TRBJ1-4, and TRBD1 may be the D gene, going by 6 matching bases. This clonotype originated in a human donor in good health. The sequencing sample was made of naive CD4+ T cells from blood cultured with dendritic cells. The cell subset or site label corresponds to: CD45RA+ naive T cells. This receptor carries the CDR3 CASSPPPGQNEKLFF. The bases read TGTGCCAGCTCACCACCGCCTGGACAGAACGAAAAACTGTTTTTT. Extended through the reference TRBV18 and TRBJ1-4 proteins, this CDR3 yields the full variable domain: NAGVMQNPRHLVRRRGQEARLRCSPMKGHSHVYWYRQLPEEGLKFMVYLQKENIIDESGMPKERFSAEFPKEGPSILRIQQVVRGDSAAYFCASSPPPGQNEKLFFGSGTQLSVL.